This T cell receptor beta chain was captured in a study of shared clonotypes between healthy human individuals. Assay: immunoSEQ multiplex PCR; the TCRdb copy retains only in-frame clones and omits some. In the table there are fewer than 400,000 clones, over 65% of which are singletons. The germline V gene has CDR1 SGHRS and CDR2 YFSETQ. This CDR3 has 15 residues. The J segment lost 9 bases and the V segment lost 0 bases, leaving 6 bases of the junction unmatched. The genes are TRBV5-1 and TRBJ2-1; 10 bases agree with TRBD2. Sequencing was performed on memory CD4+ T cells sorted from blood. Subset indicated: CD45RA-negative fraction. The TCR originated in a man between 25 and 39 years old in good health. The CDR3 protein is CASSLEPSGSGEQFF. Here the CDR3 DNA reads TGCGCCAGCAGCTTGGAGCCTAGCGGGAGCGGTGAGCAGTTCTTC.